These 14 T cell receptor beta chains were sequenced from one sample in a study of identical twins. MiXCR was run by TCRdb on the 5' RACE reads, yielding one entry per CDR3 protein. The sample lists hundreds of thousands of distinct CDR3 sequences, approximately 6.1% occurring once. Sequenced sample: naive T cells sorted from blood. The receptors were gathered from a man between 18 and 35 years old in good health.

The chain combines TRBV11-3 with TRBJ2-5; 7 nucleotides agree with TRBD2. Germline CDR1 reads SGHNT; CDR2 reads YENEEA. J lost 4 bases, V lost 3 bases, and 5 bases had no gene match. This CDR3 is 14 amino acids long. CDR3: CASSFAGERETQYF. The CDR3 DNA sequence: TGTGCCAGCAGCTTCGCGGGAGAACGAGAGACCCAGTACTTC.

The chain employs TRBV15 and TRBJ2-7; tentative D call: TRBD2 (5 bases). The CDR3 is made up of 15 amino acids. The V end was cut by 0 bases, the J end by 6 bases, with 15 bases between. Germline CDR1 reads LNHNV; CDR2 reads YYDKDF (reference sequence). The CDR3 DNA follows: TGTGCCACCAGCAGAGATCAGGTGGGAGAGAGCGAGCAGTACGTC. Protein sequence: CATSRDQVGESEQYV.

The chain joins TRBV9 to TRBJ2-6; D is unclear. V lost 4 bases to trimming and J lost 4 bases, with 9 bases between them. This CDR3 has 14 residues. CDR1 and CDR2 from the germline V gene are SGDLS and YYNGEE. CDR3: CASSYGRGANVLTF. The CDR3 nucleotides read TGTGCCAGCAGCTATGGGCGGGGGGCCAACGTCCTGACTTTC. Combining the CDR3 with reference TRBV9 and TRBJ2-6 gives the whole variable domain DSGVTQTPKHLITATGQRVTLRCSPRSGDLSVYWYQQSLDQGLQFLIQYYNGEERAKGNILERFSAQQFPDLHSELNLSSLELGDSALYFCASSYGRGANVLTFGAGSRLTVL.

The rearrangement links TRBV12-3 or TRBV12-4 to TRBJ1-1; a weak D match, TRBD1 (6 bases). This CDR3 comprises 13 residues. V was clipped by 5 bases and J by 5 bases, with 12 bases between them. The CDR3 nucleotides are TGTGCCAGCAGTAAGGGGGGGGGGACTGAAGCTTTCTTT. Protein product: CASSKGGGTEAFF.

The V gene is TRBV14, the J gene TRBJ2-1; D gene ambiguous. Per germline, CDR1 SGHDN and CDR2 FVKESK. Trimming took 1 base from V and 10 from J, leaving 11 bases between them. The CDR3 is made up of 13 amino acids. This chain's CDR3 is CASSQASFWEQFF. The CDR3 DNA is TGTGCCAGCAGCCAAGCTTCCTTTTGGGAGCAGTTCTTC.

In this sample, this clonotype turned up a few times. This chain uses TRBV14 with TRBJ1-1; 9 bases fit TRBD1. V was clipped by 4 bases and J by 5 bases; unmatched bases: 11. Germline V gene lookup returns CDR1 SGHDN and CDR2 FVKESK. This CDR3 is 16 amino acids long. CDR3 in DNA: TGTGCCAGCAGCCCGGCACGAGGGACAGGGACTACTGAAGCTTTCTTT. Its protein product is CASSPARGTGTTEAFF.

This clonotype was seen a few times. The rearrangement joins TRBV10-3 to TRBJ2-1; possible D gene TRBD2, 6 bases. This CDR3 has 15 amino acids. CDR1 is ENHRY and CDR2 is SYGVKD in the germline V gene. V lost 6 bases to trimming and J lost 4 bases, with 16 bases between them. The CDR3 DNA sequence: TGTGCCATCAGACCCGTGGCGGGGATATACAATGAGCAGTTCTTC. This translates into CAIRPVAGIYNEQFF.

This sequence joins TRBV20-1 and TRBJ2-1; TRBD2 matches 12 bases. Germline CDR1 is DFQATT and CDR2 is SNEGSKA (reference sequence). J gave up 7 bases and V 6 bases, and 7 bases lay outside the gene matches. CDR3 length: 14 amino acids. The CDR3 bases are TGCAGTGCCCGAGGACTAGCGGGAACAAATGAGCAGTTCTTC. It codes for CSARGLAGTNEQFF.

This clonotype has ten or more counts. V gene TRBV5-1 combines with J gene TRBJ2-1; TRBD1 aligns across 7 bases. The germline V gene encodes CDR1 SGHRS and CDR2 YFSETQ. The J segment lost 7 bases and the V segment lost 0 bases, leaving 7 bases of the junction unmatched. The length of the CDR3 is 15 residues. Written as DNA, the CDR3 is TGCGCCAGCAGCTTGGGACAGGGAATGGGGAATGAGCAGTTCTTC. This sequence encodes CASSLGQGMGNEQFF.

This clonotype was counted many times. The genes are TRBV20-1 and TRBJ2-3, with TRBD2 identical over 13 bases. The junction had 5 bases not matched to a gene; V was cut back by 4 bases and J by 4 bases. This CDR3 is built from 15 residues. CDR1 and CDR2 from the germline V gene are DFQATT and SNEGSKA (reference sequence). CDR3 DNA sequence: TGCAGTGCTACTCGACTAGCGGGAGGTTCAGATACGCAGTATTTT. This gives the protein CSATRLAGGSDTQYF.

This clonotype was seen at least ten times. This chain uses TRBV29-1 with TRBJ2-3; D is unclear. The V gene lost 8 bases and the J gene lost 0 bases, with 9 bases spanning the gap. The CDR3 sequence is 12 residues long. Germline V gene data show CDR1 as SQVTM and CDR2 as ANQGSEA. CDR3 nucleotide sequence: TGCAGCACGTTAGGGAGCACAGATACGCAGTATTTT. Protein sequence: CSTLGSTDTQYF.

This clonotype showed up just a few times. This chain uses TRBV27 with TRBJ2-3, with 10 nucleotides matching TRBD2. The CDR3 loop spans 18 amino acids. Trimming cost V 4 bases and J 3 bases; bases outside gene matches: 13. CDR1 and CDR2 (germline): MNHEY, SMNVEV (reference sequence). The CDR3: CASSSLAQTSGRTDTQYF. The CDR3 DNA follows: TGTGCCAGCAGTTCCCTGGCGCAGACTAGCGGGCGGACAGATACGCAGTATTTT.

Only a few counts were recorded for this clonotype. V usage is TRBV29-1 and J usage is TRBJ2-3; 10 nucleotides agree with TRBD1. With V trimmed by 8 bases and J by 4 bases, 12 bases remained unmatched. The V gene's germline CDR1 is SQVTM and CDR2 ANQGSEA. The CDR3 is made up of 15 amino acids. CDR3 sequence: CSLRSRDRGPDTQYF. The CDR3 region has the DNA TGCAGCCTTAGGTCTCGGGACAGGGGACCAGATACGCAGTATTTT.

The chain recombines TRBV6-1 with TRBJ2-2; D tentatively reads TRBD1 or TRBD2 (5 bases each). CDR1 is MNHNS, CDR2 SASEGT, per germline. This CDR3 has 14 amino acids. Trimming stripped 6 bases from V and 3 bases from J, with 11 bases between. CDR3 DNA: TGTGCCAGCAGCCGGGACCACTACACCGGGGAGCTGTTTTTT. Translating gives CASSRDHYTGELFF.